The 30 T cell receptor beta chains presented below share a single source sample, sequenced in a study of CD8+CD57+ T cells in acquired aplastic anemia. Researchers used genomic DNA as the template to profile TCR beta VDJ and CDR3. Via MiXCR, TCRdb re-called the reads, giving one row per CDR3 protein. The data contain some 180,000 distinct CDR3 sequences, approximately 49% of them singletons. The sample taken for sequencing was sorted CD4+, CD8+, or CD8+CD57+ T cells (not recorded which) from PBMCs. The receptors come from a human donor in good health.

This clonotype is a singleton in its sample. The chain uses TRBV2 and TRBJ2-7; 11 bases match TRBD2. The CDR3 length is 15 residues. The germline V gene encodes CDR1 SNHLY and CDR2 FYNNEI. J gave up 5 bases and V 6 bases, and 9 bases lay outside the gene matches. The CDR3 DNA follows: TGTGCCAGCAGCACTAGCGGGGGTGGCTTAGACGAGCAGTACTTC. Its translation is CASSTSGGGLDEQYF.

This sequence joins TRBV25-1 and TRBJ1-3; D gene ambiguous. Germline V gene lookup returns CDR1 MGHDK and CDR2 SYGVNS. CDR3 length: 15 residues. V lost 0 bases and J 4 bases, leaving 10 bases between the germline ends. In nucleotides, the CDR3 is TGTGCCAGCAGTGAATACGCAGAAGCAGGAAACACCATATATTTT. As protein: CASSEYAEAGNTIYF.

Written as DNA, the CDR3 is TGCAGTACAGAGACAGGGAATGGCTACACCTTC. This encodes CSTETGNGYTF. The chain uses TRBV20-1 and TRBJ1-2, with 7 bases that match TRBD1. The CDR3 contains 11 residues. V shed 8 bases, J shed 6 bases, and the junction held 6 bases outside the gene matches. The germline V gene has CDR1 DFQATT and CDR2 SNEGSKA (reference sequence).

The chain recombines TRBV5-1 with TRBJ2-2; weak D call: TRBD2 (5 bases). Germline loops: CDR1 SGHRS, CDR2 YFSETQ. The V gene lost 6 bases and the J gene lost 6 bases, with 12 bases spanning the gap. CDR3 length: 13 residues. CDR3 nucleotide sequence: TGCGCCAGCAACCAGGAGGCGTCCGGGGAGCTGTTTTTT. This sequence encodes CASNQEASGELFF.

This clonotype was counted ten times or more. The chain employs TRBV6-1 and TRBJ2-2, with D unclear. V was pared by 3 bases and J by 0 bases, with 8 bases between. CDR1 and CDR2 (germline): MNHNS, SASEGT. This CDR3 comprises 15 residues. CDR3 DNA sequence: TGTGCCAGCAGTGATCTCAGCTCGAACACCGGGGAGCTGTTTTTT. Translation gives CASSDLSSNTGELFF.

This clonotype was seen many times. Germline and junction disagree at one end, which may indicate a read error. This chain links TRBV11-2 with TRBJ2-5; D is unresolved. This CDR3 contains 11 residues. Germline V CDR1 and CDR2: SGHAT, FQNNGV. The CDR3, as DNA: TGTGCCAGCAGGTTAGAAGAGACCCAGTACTTC. Amino acids: CASRLEETQYF. The full variable domain, with the rest looked up from reference TRBV11-2 and TRBJ2-5, is EAGVAQSPRYKIIEKRQSVAFWCNPISGHATLYWYQQILGQGPKLLIQFQNNGVVDDSQLPKDRFSAERLKGVDSTLKIQPAKLEDSAVYLCASRLEETQYFGPGTRLLVL.

This chain joins TRBV24-1 and TRBJ1-1; 8 bases fit TRBD1. The length of the CDR3 is 15 residues. Trimming cost V 4 bases and J 5 bases; bases outside gene matches: 8. Looked up from germline, CDR1 is KGHDR and CDR2 is SFDVKD. CDR3 sequence: CATSDPGQGGTEAFF. In nucleotides, the CDR3 is TGTGCCACCAGTGACCCTGGACAGGGTGGGACTGAAGCTTTCTTT.

A single count supports this clonotype. This chain's CDR3 is CATSRAPQEVAEAFF. CDR3 bases: TGTGCCACCAGCAGGGCCCCACAGGAGGTAGCTGAAGCTTTCTTT. The V and J genes are TRBV15 and TRBJ1-1, with a weak D call TRBD1 (5 bases). With 3 bases removed from V and 6 bases from J, the gap between germline ends came to 17 bases. Per the germline V gene, CDR1 is LNHNV and CDR2 is YYDKDF (reference sequence). This CDR3 comprises 15 residues.

This clonotype was observed many times. CDR3 residues: CASSPDLSSYEQYF. The DNA for the CDR3 is TGTGCCAGCTCACCTGACTTAAGCTCCTACGAGCAGTACTTC. The chain combines TRBV18 with TRBJ2-7, with D unclear. CDR1 KGHSH and CDR2 LQKENI come from the germline V gene. Trimming left V 3 bases short and J 0 bases short, with 9 bases between. The CDR3 contains 14 residues.

In its sample, this clonotype was seen a few times. The chain recombines TRBV20-1 with TRBJ2-7; 9 bases agree with TRBD1. The CDR3 length is 12 residues. V lost 3 bases and J lost 3; bases outside the gene matches: 0. Per germline, CDR1 DFQATT and CDR2 SNEGSKA (reference sequence). The CDR3 sequence is CSARTGGYEQYF. DNA of the CDR3: TGCAGTGCTAGGACAGGGGGCTACGAGCAGTACTTC.

The chain has TRBV24-1 and TRBJ2-7; D may be TRBD1 (5 bases). CDR3 length equals 14 residues. V lost 7 bases, J lost 0 bases, and 12 bases lay in between. In germline, CDR1 is KGHDR, CDR2 SFDVKD. CDR3 sequence reads: CATSATADSYEQYF. The CDR3 bases are TGTGCCACCAGCGCGACAGCCGACTCCTACGAGCAGTACTTC.

The J gene is TRBJ2-1, the V gene TRBV19, with D possibly matching TRBD2 (6 bases). From germline, CDR1 is LNHDA and CDR2 SQIVND (reference sequence). CDR3 length: 14 residues. V was clipped by 2 bases and J by 9 bases, with 14 bases between them. CDR3: CASSIIPSDREQFF. Written as DNA, the CDR3 is TGTGCCAGTAGTATAATTCCTAGCGATCGTGAGCAGTTCTTC.

This clonotype turned up a few times. V is TRBV24-1 and J is TRBJ1-2; D is undetermined. V lost 5 bases and J 2 bases, leaving 11 bases between the germline ends. The CDR3 runs to 14 residues. Germline assignment: CDR1 KGHDR and CDR2 SFDVKD. The CDR3 DNA is TGTGCCACCAGTGGATCGACGGGGAACTATGGCTACACCTTC. The encoded protein is CATSGSTGNYGYTF.

The J gene is TRBJ1-2, the V gene TRBV5-4, with 9 bases that match TRBD1. V lost 4 bases to trimming and J lost 7 bases; unmatched junction nucleotides: 8. Germline V CDR1 and CDR2: SGHNT, YYREEE (reference sequence). The CDR3 spans 14 residues. CDR3 sequence reads: CASSATGTGTGYTF. The CDR3 bases are TGTGCCAGCAGCGCCACCGGGACAGGGACTGGCTACACCTTC.

The CDR3 bases are TGTGCCAGCAGCTTCTTCGCCGGGGAGCTGTTTTTT. Translation: CASSFFAGELFF. V is TRBV7-9 and J is TRBJ2-2; D gene unclear. V shed 3 bases and J shed 6 bases, with 5 bases lying between them. The CDR3 length is 12 residues. Germline V gene sequence: CDR1 SEHNR, CDR2 FQNEAQ (reference sequence).

The chain uses TRBV2 and TRBJ2-7; TRBD2 matches at 11 bases. Germline-derived CDR1 and CDR2 are SNHLY and FYNNEI. Trimming took 2 bases from V and 0 from J; bases not matched to a gene: 9. This CDR3 is 18 amino acids long. CDR3 bases: TGTGCCAGCAGTGAATTAGCGGGACTAGCGGATAGCTCCTACGAGCAGTACTTC. It translates to CASSELAGLADSSYEQYF. The variable domain in full, with the rest retrieved from reference TRBV2 and TRBJ2-7, is EPEVTQTPSHQVTQMGQEVILRCVPISNHLYFYWYRQILGQKVEFLVSFYNNEISEKSEIFDDQFSVERPDGSNFTLKIRSTKLEDSAMYFCASSELAGLADSSYEQYFGPGTRLTVT.

As concerns this clonotype: Just one base apart from a much larger clone, this may be a read error. This rearrangement joins TRBV10-1 to TRBJ1-1, with a weak D call TRBD1 (5 bases). Trimming stripped 2 bases from V and 4 bases from J, with 5 bases between. Germline V gene sequence: CDR1 WNHNN, CDR2 SYGVQD (reference sequence). The CDR3 contains 12 residues. CDR3: CASSERGTEAFF. CDR3 bases: TGCGCCAGCAGTGAGAGGGGCACTGAAGCTTTCTTT.

This clonotype was seen ten or more times. The rearrangement links TRBV20-1 to TRBJ1-1; no reliable D call. The V gene lost 3 bases and the J gene lost 3 bases, with 5 bases spanning the gap. Germline V gives CDR1 DFQATT, CDR2 SNEGSKA (reference sequence). There are 11 residues in the CDR3. In DNA, the CDR3 is TGCAGTGCTAGCAAGTACACTGAAGCTTTCTTT. This codes for CSASKYTEAFF.

This clonotype showed up many times. The chain employs TRBV2 and TRBJ2-1, with 7 bases aligning to TRBD1. The CDR3 length is 16 residues. The V segment lost 5 bases and the J segment 4 bases; nucleotides outside the gene matches: 11. From germline, CDR1 is SNHLY and CDR2 FYNNEI. The CDR3 region has the DNA TGTGCCAGCAGTCAACAGGGGATCGGGGCGTACAATGAGCAGTTCTTC. Residues: CASSQQGIGAYNEQFF.

This clonotype was observed a single time. V is TRBV4-2 and J is TRBJ1-2; D uncertain. CDR3 size: 15 residues. V was cut by 0 bases and J by 3 bases, with 11 bases left in between. Germline V gene sequence: CDR1 LGHNA, CDR2 YNFKEQ. Here the CDR3 reads CASSQDRSGDYGYTF. The CDR3 DNA sequence: TGTGCCAGCAGCCAAGACAGGTCCGGGGACTATGGCTACACCTTC.

The genes are TRBV20-1 and TRBJ2-5; D may be TRBD1 (6 bases). Germline CDR1 reads DFQATT; CDR2 reads SNEGSKA (reference sequence). This CDR3 has 16 residues. V shed 2 bases and J shed 0 bases, with 16 bases lying between them. As DNA, the CDR3 is TGCAGTGCTAGAACAAGACAGGCCTGGTACCAAGAGACCCAGTACTTC. Translation gives CSARTRQAWYQETQYF.

The rearrangement joins TRBV6-1 to TRBJ2-5; D possibly matches TRBD1 or TRBD2 (6 bases each). The CDR3 sequence is 14 residues long. Trimming took off 6 bases at V and 3 bases at J, with 14 bases between the two ends. Germline V lookup: CDR1 MNHNS, CDR2 SASEGT. CDR3 DNA sequence: TGTGCCAGCAGCGGGACCGGGGGCGAAGAGACCCAGTACTTC. Translated, it gives CASSGTGGEETQYF.

Ten or more counts support this clonotype. This rearrangement joins TRBV4-1 to TRBJ2-3, with TRBD2 identical over 7 bases. The CDR3 is 15 residues long. Looked up from germline, CDR1 is MGHRA and CDR2 is YSYEKL. With 5 bases clipped from V and 1 base from J, the junction kept 6 bases outside the gene matches. The CDR3 sequence: CASSKKSGGTDTQYF. The CDR3 nucleotides are TGCGCCAGCAGCAAGAAGAGCGGGGGCACAGATACGCAGTATTTT.

This chain uses TRBV27 with TRBJ1-1; 8 bases line up with TRBD1. This CDR3 has 16 amino acids. The V gene's germline CDR1 is MNHEY and CDR2 SMNVEV (reference sequence). The V gene end was trimmed by 5 bases and the J gene end by 11 bases; junction bases not matched to a gene: 19. CDR3 sequence reads: CASSLSPGQVLAGAFF. CDR3 DNA sequence: TGTGCCAGCAGTCTTTCTCCGGGACAGGTGTTAGCGGGGGCTTTCTTT.

This clonotype was picked up many times. The chain couples TRBV6-5 to TRBJ2-3, with D unclear. CDR3 length: 15 residues. Germline V CDR1 and CDR2: MNHEY, SVGAGI. The germline V and J ends were trimmed by 2 bases and 1 base, with 10 bases remaining between them. The DNA of the CDR3 is TGTGCCAGCAGTTACGGGCGGTTTCGCACAGATACGCAGTATTTT. Translation: CASSYGRFRTDTQYF.

In its sample, this clonotype was seen a few times. The chain has TRBV20-1 and TRBJ1-2; D is uncertain. The length of the CDR3 is 12 residues. CDR1 and CDR2 from the germline V gene are DFQATT and SNEGSKA (reference sequence). The germline V and J ends were trimmed by 6 bases and 6 bases, with 14 bases remaining between them. DNA of the CDR3: TGCAGTGCCGAGCTTAACTGGGATGGCTACACCTTC. This translates into CSAELNWDGYTF.

Worth noting for this clonotype: Being one base from a much bigger clone, this may be a read error. This chain uses TRBV19 with TRBJ2-3, with D maybe TRBD2 (6 bases). Trimming shortened V by 0 bases and J by 2 bases, and 18 bases separated the two germline ends. CDR1 and CDR2 (germline): LNHDA, SQIVND (reference sequence). There are 18 residues in the CDR3. CDR3 coding DNA: TGTGCCAGTAGTATAGATGGGGGGTCTGGCGGGGACACAGATACGCAGTATTTT. Its translation is CASSIDGGSGGDTDTQYF.

This clonotype occurred many times. The chain couples TRBV2 to TRBJ2-2; 10 nucleotides line up with TRBD2. Looked up from germline, CDR1 is SNHLY and CDR2 is FYNNEI. V lost 6 bases, J lost 6 bases, and 4 bases stayed unmatched. The CDR3 totals 14 residues. The CDR3: CASRGLAGAGELFF. The CDR3 DNA sequence: TGTGCCAGCAGGGGGCTAGCGGGAGCCGGGGAGCTGTTTTTT.

This clonotype was picked up one time. The chain joins TRBV9 to TRBJ1-2; D is unclear. Germline CDR1 is SGDLS and CDR2 is YYNGEE. V lost 0 bases to trimming and J lost 4 bases, with 13 bases between them. The CDR3 is made up of 15 amino acids. CDR3 DNA: TGTGCCAGCAGCGTAGATGAAGGGCTGATCTATGGCTACACCTTC. Protein: CASSVDEGLIYGYTF.

Many counts were recorded for this clonotype. The V gene is TRBV10-3, the J gene TRBJ2-1, with D perhaps matching TRBD1 or TRBD2 (7 bases each). The length of the CDR3 is 16 residues. V lost 6 bases and J lost 0, with 15 bases in between. Germline loops: CDR1 ENHRY, CDR2 SYGVKD. The CDR3 sequence is CAIRGGSGTSYNEQFF. The CDR3 nucleotides read TGTGCCATCAGAGGGGGCAGCGGGACCTCCTACAATGAGCAGTTCTTC.